These 4 T cell receptor beta chains originate from one sample sequenced in a study of vaccination effects on CD4 cells after COVID-19. Assay used: immunoSEQ multiplex PCR; TCRdb lists only in-frame clones, some missing. This repertoire shows tens of thousands of clones, about 72% found once; its top ten account for about 12%. Before sequencing, viral peptide pools were used by the ViraFEST assay to expand antigen-specific CD4+ T cells. CD4+ T cell isolation took place after about 11 days of culture. Vaccinated recipients, who were negative for nucleocapsid antibodies, had no history of SARS-CoV-2 infection. These TCRs are of unknown antigen specificity. The sample consisted of CD4+ T cells from PBMCs cultured with HCoV-OC43 spike peptides, taken before COVID-19 vaccination. Subset here: HCoV-OC43 spike overlapping peptide pool stimulation. Source of these receptors: a human donor who received a COVID-19 vaccine.

The chain couples TRBV27 to TRBJ2-1, with 8 nucleotides matching TRBD1. Germline CDR1 and CDR2: MNHEY and SMNVEV (reference sequence). The V gene end was trimmed by 6 bases and the J gene end by 5 bases; junction bases not matched to a gene: 9. This CDR3 has 15 amino acids. In nucleotides, the CDR3 is TGTGCCAGCAGGGATGCCGGGACAGGAAACAATGAGCAGTTCTTC. It translates to CASRDAGTGNNEQFF.

With respect to this clone: One junction end does not reproduce the germline sequence, and a read error may be involved. V usage is TRBV11-3 and J usage is TRBJ1-1; no reliable D call. Germline-derived CDR1 and CDR2 are SGHNT and YENEEA. This CDR3 is 13 amino acids long. CDR3 DNA: TGTGCCAACAGCTTAGAGGAGAACACTGAAGCTTTCTTT. Its protein product is CANSLEENTEAFF.

The rearrangement links TRBV5-1 to TRBJ1-5, with TRBD1 matching over 7 bases. The CDR3 is 15 residues long. CDR1 is SGHRS, CDR2 YFSETQ, per germline. Trimming removed 1 base from V and 1 base from J; junction bases left unmatched: 2. The CDR3 is CASSLSGQSNQPQHF. The CDR3 DNA is TGCGCCAGCAGCTTGTCGGGACAGAGCAATCAGCCCCAGCATTTT.

The chain uses TRBV7-6 and TRBJ2-7, with TRBD1 matching 8 bases. From germline, CDR1 is SGHVS and CDR2 FNYEAQ. This CDR3 comprises 15 residues. The junction had 13 bases not matched to a gene; V was cut back by 5 bases and J by 7 bases. CDR3 DNA sequence: TGTGCCAGCAGCAAAAGACCGCAGGGGGCGGGTGAGCAGTACTTC. The encoded protein is CASSKRPQGAGEQYF. Full variable domain (rest looked up from reference TRBV7-6 and TRBJ2-7): GAGVSQSPRYKVTKRGQDVALRCDPISGHVSLYWYRQALGQGPEFLTYFNYEAQQDKSGLPNDRFSAERPEGSISTLTIQRTEQRDSAMYRCASSKRPQGAGEQYFGPGTRLTVT.